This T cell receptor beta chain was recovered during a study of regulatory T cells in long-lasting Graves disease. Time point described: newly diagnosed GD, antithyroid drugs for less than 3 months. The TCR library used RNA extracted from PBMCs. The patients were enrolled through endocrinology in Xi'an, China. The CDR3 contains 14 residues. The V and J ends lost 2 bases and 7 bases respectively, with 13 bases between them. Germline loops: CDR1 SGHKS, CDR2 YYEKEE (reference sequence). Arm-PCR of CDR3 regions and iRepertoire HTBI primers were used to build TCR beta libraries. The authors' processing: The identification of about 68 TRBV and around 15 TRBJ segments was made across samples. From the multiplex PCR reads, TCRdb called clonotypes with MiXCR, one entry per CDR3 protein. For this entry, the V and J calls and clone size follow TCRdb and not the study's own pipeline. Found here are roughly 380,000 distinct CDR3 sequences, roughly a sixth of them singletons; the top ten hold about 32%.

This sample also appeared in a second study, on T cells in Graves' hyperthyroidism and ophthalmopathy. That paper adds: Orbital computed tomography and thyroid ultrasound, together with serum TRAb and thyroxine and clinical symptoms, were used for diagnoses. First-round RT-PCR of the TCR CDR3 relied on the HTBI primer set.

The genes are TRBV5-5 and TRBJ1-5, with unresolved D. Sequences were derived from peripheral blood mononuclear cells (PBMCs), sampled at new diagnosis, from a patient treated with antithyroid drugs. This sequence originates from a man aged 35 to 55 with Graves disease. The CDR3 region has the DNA TGTGCCAGCAGCTTTTATTCAGGAGACCAGCCCCAGCATTTT. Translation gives CASSFYSGDQPQHF. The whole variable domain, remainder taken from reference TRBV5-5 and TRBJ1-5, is DAGVTQSPTHLIKTRGQQVTLRCSPISGHKSVSWYQQVLGQGPQFIFQYYEKEERGRGNFPDRFSARQFPNYSSELNVNALLLGDSALYLCASSFYSGDQPQHFGDGTRLSIL.